This is a list of T cell receptor beta chains from one sample in a study of blood T cell repertoires in COVID-19. The assay was immunoSEQ multiplex PCR, and TCRdb's table has in-frame clones only and misses some. The sample carries hundreds of thousands of clones, around 90% recorded once. The source material was PBMCs or T cells enriched from blood (not recorded which). All receptors come from a middle-aged woman with acute COVID-19. The CDR3 runs from the conserved cysteine through the conserved F or W. D genes are given only for firm matches. Clone size is not always given. Where it is, it says once, few, many or a class for expanded clones.

V gene: TRBV15
clone size: .
D gene: .
J gene: TRBJ1-1
CDR3 protein: CATTIGNTEAFF
CDR3 DNA: TGTGCCACCACAATCGGGAACACTGAAGCTTTCTTT

V gene: TRBV5-1
clone size: once
D gene: TRBD2
J gene: TRBJ2-7
CDR3 protein: CASSLELAGRIGHEQYF
CDR3 DNA: TGCGCCAGCAGCTTGGAACTAGCGGGGAGGATTGGTCACGAGCAGTACTTC

V gene: TRBV12-5
clone size: .
D gene: .
J gene: TRBJ1-5
CDR3 protein: CASGLANQPQHF
CDR3 DNA: TGTGCTAGTGGTTTGGCGAATCAGCCCCAGCATTTT

V gene: TRBV5-1
clone size: once
D gene: .
J gene: TRBJ2-2
CDR3 protein: CASIGTGELFF
CDR3 DNA: TGCGCCAGCATCGGCACCGGGGAGCTGTTTTTT

V gene: TRBV15
clone size: .
D gene: .
J gene: TRBJ1-6
CDR3 protein: CATLSSYNSPLHF
CDR3 DNA: TGTGCCACCCTAAGCTCCTATAATTCACCCCTCCACTTT

V gene: TRBV2
clone size: .
D gene: .
J gene: TRBJ1-4
CDR3 protein: CASTQELTRATNEKLFF
CDR3 DNA: TGTGCCAGCACACAGGAACTGACCCGTGCAACTAATGAAAAACTGTTTTTT

V gene: TRBV9
clone size: .
D gene: .
J gene: TRBJ2-7
CDR3 protein: CASSVDSWAEQYF
CDR3 DNA: TGTGCCAGCAGCGTAGATTCTTGGGCCGAGCAGTACTTC

V gene: TRBV15
clone size: .
D gene: .
J gene: TRBJ1-4
CDR3 protein: CATSREGGRTNEKLFF
CDR3 DNA: TGTGCCACCAGCAGAGAAGGAGGCCGGACTAATGAAAAACTGTTTTTT

V gene: TRBV28
clone size: .
D gene: TRBD1
J gene: TRBJ2-3
CDR3 protein: CASSTNSRATGGSSDTQYF
CDR3 DNA: TGTGCCAGCAGTACCAACTCTAGGGCGACAGGGGGCTCGTCAGATACGCAGTATTTT

V gene: TRBV30
clone size: few
D gene: .
J gene: TRBJ1-6
CDR3 protein: CAWDTGMTPLHF
CDR3 DNA: TGTGCCTGGGATACAGGGATGACACCCCTCCACTTT

V gene: TRBV5-1
clone size: once
D gene: TRBD1
J gene: TRBJ1-3
CDR3 protein: CASSEGQAGSGNTIYF
CDR3 DNA: TGCGCCAGCAGCGAGGGACAGGCGGGCTCTGGAAACACCATATATTTT

V gene: TRBV2
clone size: .
D gene: .
J gene: TRBJ2-5
CDR3 protein: CASRVFRDQETQYF
CDR3 DNA: TGTGCCAGCAGAGTCTTCCGAGACCAAGAGACCCAGTACTTC

V gene: TRBV29-1
clone size: .
D gene: .
J gene: TRBJ1-2
CDR3 protein: CSVLTETWGLYGYTF
CDR3 DNA: TGCAGCGTTTTGACCGAGACGTGGGGGCTCTATGGCTACACCTTC

V gene: TRBV3-1/TRBV3-2
clone size: .
D gene: TRBD2
J gene: TRBJ2-5
CDR3 protein: CASSPGLAGLETQYF
CDR3 DNA: TGTGCCAGCAGCCCTGGACTAGCGGGGTTGGAGACCCAGTACTTC

V gene: TRBV6-5
clone size: .
D gene: .
J gene: TRBJ1-1
CDR3 protein: CASSTVVGAYTEAFF
CDR3 DNA: TGTGCCAGCAGCACCGTGGTGGGGGCCTACACTGAAGCTTTCTTT

V gene: TRBV11-2
clone size: .
D gene: TRBD1
J gene: TRBJ1-4
CDR3 protein: CASSSGTVNEKLFF
CDR3 DNA: TGTGCCAGCAGCTCCGGGACAGTCAATGAAAAACTGTTTTTT

V gene: TRBV6-7
clone size: .
D gene: TRBD2
J gene: TRBJ2-5
CDR3 protein: CASSYMTLGLAGVQETQYF
CDR3 DNA: TGTGCCAGCAGTTACATGACTCTAGGACTAGCGGGGGTCCAAGAGACCCAGTACTTC

V gene: TRBV20-1
clone size: .
D gene: .
J gene: TRBJ1-1
CDR3 protein: CSASSLLSEETEAFF
CDR3 DNA: TGCAGTGCTAGTTCCCTTCTATCAGAGGAAACTGAAGCTTTCTTT

V gene: TRBV27
clone size: once
D gene: .
J gene: TRBJ2-1
CDR3 protein: CASSFGTIYEQFF
CDR3 DNA: TGTGCCAGCAGTTTTGGGACAATCTATGAGCAGTTCTTC

V gene: TRBV4-1
clone size: .
D gene: .
J gene: TRBJ1-5
CDR3 protein: CASSQFGGKGNQPQHF
CDR3 DNA: TGCGCCAGCAGCCAATTTGGCGGGAAGGGCAATCAGCCCCAGCATTTT

V gene: TRBV18
clone size: .
D gene: .
J gene: TRBJ1-2
CDR3 protein: CASSMSDSYYGYTF
CDR3 DNA: TGTGCCAGCTCAATGTCAGATTCCTACTATGGCTACACCTTC

V gene: TRBV18
clone size: .
D gene: TRBD1
J gene: TRBJ1-2
CDR3 protein: CASSLRTGKGYGYTF
CDR3 DNA: TGTGCCAGCTCACTGAGGACAGGGAAAGGCTATGGCTACACCTTC

V gene: TRBV6-5
clone size: .
D gene: TRBD1
J gene: TRBJ2-5
CDR3 protein: CASSLQGETQYF
CDR3 DNA: TGTGCCAGCAGCCTACAGGGGGAGACCCAGTACTTC

V gene: TRBV7-2
clone size: .
D gene: .
J gene: TRBJ1-6
CDR3 protein: CASSLVPGGSPLHF
CDR3 DNA: TGTGCCAGCAGCTTAGTACCGGGTGGGTCACCCCTCCACTTT

V gene: TRBV27
clone size: .
D gene: TRBD1
J gene: TRBJ1-3
CDR3 protein: CASSSGQENSGNTIYF
CDR3 DNA: TGTGCCAGCAGTAGCGGACAGGAAAACTCTGGAAACACCATATATTTT

V gene: TRBV18
clone size: .
D gene: .
J gene: TRBJ1-2
CDR3 protein: CASSPGQTDGYTF
CDR3 DNA: TGTGCCAGCTCACCTGGACAGACTGATGGCTACACCTTC

V gene: TRBV19
clone size: .
D gene: TRBD1
J gene: TRBJ2-3
CDR3 protein: CASKDRMVMDF
CDR3 DNA: TGTGCCAGTAAGGACAGGATGGTCATGGATTTT

V gene: TRBV3-1/TRBV3-2
clone size: once
D gene: .
J gene: TRBJ1-2
CDR3 protein: CASSQGRVGYGYTF
CDR3 DNA: TGTGCCAGCAGCCAAGGCCGGGTCGGCTATGGCTACACCTTC

V gene: TRBV9
clone size: .
D gene: .
J gene: TRBJ2-3
CDR3 protein: CASSESGFSTDTQYF
CDR3 DNA: TGTGCCAGCAGCGAAAGCGGGTTTAGCACAGATACGCAGTATTTT

V gene: TRBV5-1
clone size: .
D gene: .
J gene: TRBJ1-1
CDR3 protein: CASSFLQGGDTEAFF
CDR3 DNA: TGCGCCAGCAGCTTTTTACAGGGAGGGGACACTGAAGCTTTCTTT

V gene: TRBV24-1
clone size: .
D gene: TRBD2
J gene: TRBJ2-1
CDR3 protein: CATSDLGLAGGNEQFF
CDR3 DNA: TGTGCCACCAGTGATCTTGGACTTGCGGGGGGGAATGAGCAGTTCTTC

V gene: TRBV7-9
clone size: .
D gene: .
J gene: TRBJ1-1
CDR3 protein: CASSLGPRTEAFF
CDR3 DNA: TGTGCCAGCAGCTTAGGCCCGCGGACTGAAGCTTTCTTT

V gene: TRBV6-5
clone size: .
D gene: TRBD1
J gene: TRBJ1-5
CDR3 protein: CASRGTGNQPQHF
CDR3 DNA: TGTGCCAGCAGAGGGACAGGCAATCAGCCCCAGCATTTT

V gene: TRBV5-4
clone size: few
D gene: TRBD2
J gene: TRBJ2-7
CDR3 protein: CASSPGTTYEQYF
CDR3 DNA: TGTGCCAGCAGCCCTGGGACTACCTACGAGCAGTACTTC

V gene: TRBV20-1
clone size: .
D gene: TRBD1
J gene: TRBJ2-7
CDR3 protein: CSASGWTGGGYEQYF
CDR3 DNA: TGCAGTGCTAGTGGGTGGACAGGGGGCGGGTACGAGCAGTACTTC

V gene: TRBV19
clone size: .
D gene: TRBD1
J gene: TRBJ1-6
CDR3 protein: CASNSGTGSHSPLHF
CDR3 DNA: TGTGCCAGTAACTCCGGGACAGGGAGTCATTCACCCCTCCACTTT

V gene: TRBV7-2
clone size: few
D gene: .
J gene: TRBJ2-7
CDR3 protein: CASSSSSVSYEQYF
CDR3 DNA: TGTGCCAGCAGCTCCTCCTCTGTCTCCTACGAGCAGTACTTC